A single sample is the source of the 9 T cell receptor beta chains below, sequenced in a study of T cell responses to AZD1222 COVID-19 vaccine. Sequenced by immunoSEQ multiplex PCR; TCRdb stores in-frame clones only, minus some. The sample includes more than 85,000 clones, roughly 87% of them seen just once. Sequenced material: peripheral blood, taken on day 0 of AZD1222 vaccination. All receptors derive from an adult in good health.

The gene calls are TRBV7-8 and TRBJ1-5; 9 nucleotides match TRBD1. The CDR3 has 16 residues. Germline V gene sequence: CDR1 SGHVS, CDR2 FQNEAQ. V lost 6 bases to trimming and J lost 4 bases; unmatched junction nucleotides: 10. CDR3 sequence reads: CASRKGTGTGNQPQHF. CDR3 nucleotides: TGTGCCAGCAGAAAGGGGACAGGGACAGGTAATCAGCCCCAGCATTTT.

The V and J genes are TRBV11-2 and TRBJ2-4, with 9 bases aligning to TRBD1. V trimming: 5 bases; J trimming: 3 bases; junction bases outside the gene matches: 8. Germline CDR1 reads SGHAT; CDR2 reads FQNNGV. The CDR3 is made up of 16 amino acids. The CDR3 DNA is TGTGCCAGCAGCCTGAACAGGGGGCAAGGCAAAAACATTCAGTACTTC. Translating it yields CASSLNRGQGKNIQYF. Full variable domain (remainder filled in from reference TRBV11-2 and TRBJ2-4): EAGVAQSPRYKIIEKRQSVAFWCNPISGHATLYWYQQILGQGPKLLIQFQNNGVVDDSQLPKDRFSAERLKGVDSTLKIQPAKLEDSAVYLCASSLNRGQGKNIQYFGAGTRLSVL.

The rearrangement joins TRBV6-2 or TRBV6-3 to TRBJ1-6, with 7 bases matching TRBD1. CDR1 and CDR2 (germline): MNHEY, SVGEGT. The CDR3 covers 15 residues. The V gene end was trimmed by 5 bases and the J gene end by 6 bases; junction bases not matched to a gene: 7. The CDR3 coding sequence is TGTGCCAGCAGTCCCCGGGACAGCAGTAATTCACCCCTCCACTTT. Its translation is CASSPRDSSNSPLHF.

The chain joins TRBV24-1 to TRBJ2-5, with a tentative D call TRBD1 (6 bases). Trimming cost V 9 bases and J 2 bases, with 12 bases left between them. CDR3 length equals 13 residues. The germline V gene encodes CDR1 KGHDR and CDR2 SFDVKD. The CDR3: CATGGSPQETQYF. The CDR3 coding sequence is TGTGCCACCGGGGGCTCGCCACAAGAGACCCAGTACTTC.

The CDR3 spells CASSLGRGGPGELFF. The CDR3, as DNA: TGTGCCAGCAGTTTGGGTAGGGGAGGGCCTGGGGAGCTGTTTTTT. The rearrangement links TRBV27 to TRBJ2-2, with 7 bases aligning to TRBD2. The CDR3 is 15 residues long. Germline V lookup: CDR1 MNHEY, CDR2 SMNVEV (reference sequence). V lost 3 bases to trimming and J lost 8 bases; unmatched junction nucleotides: 9.

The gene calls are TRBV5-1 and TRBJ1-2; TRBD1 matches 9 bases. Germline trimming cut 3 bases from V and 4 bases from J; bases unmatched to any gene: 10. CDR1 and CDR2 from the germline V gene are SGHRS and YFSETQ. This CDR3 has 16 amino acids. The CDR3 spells CASSYPLGQGFYGYTF. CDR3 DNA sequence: TGCGCCAGCAGCTACCCTCTCGGACAGGGGTTCTATGGCTACACCTTC.

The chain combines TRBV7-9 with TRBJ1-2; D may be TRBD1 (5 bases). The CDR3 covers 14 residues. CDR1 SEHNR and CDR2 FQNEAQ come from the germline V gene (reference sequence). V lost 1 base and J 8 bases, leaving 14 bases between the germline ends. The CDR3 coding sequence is TGTGCCAGCAGCTTAGTTCAGGGATCGGTAGGCTACACCTTC. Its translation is CASSLVQGSVGYTF.

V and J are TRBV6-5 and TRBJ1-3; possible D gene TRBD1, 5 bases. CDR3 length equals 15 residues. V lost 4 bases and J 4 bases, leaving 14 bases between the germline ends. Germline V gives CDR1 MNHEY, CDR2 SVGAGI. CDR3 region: CASSLSGTVGNTIYF. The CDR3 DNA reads TGTGCCAGCAGTTTGTCCGGGACGGTCGGAAACACCATATATTTT.

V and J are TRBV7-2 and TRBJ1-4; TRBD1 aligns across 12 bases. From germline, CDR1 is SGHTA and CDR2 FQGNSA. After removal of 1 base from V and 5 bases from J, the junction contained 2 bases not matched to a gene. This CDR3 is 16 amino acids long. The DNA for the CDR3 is TGTGCCAGCAGCTTAGGGGGACAGGGGGCGAATGAAAAACTGTTTTTT. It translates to CASSLGGQGANEKLFF.